This TCR beta chain was profiled in a study of T cells in Graves' hyperthyroidism and ophthalmopathy. Background on the study: Staff took peripheral blood when the initial diagnosis was made, before any treatment began.

Uncontrolled infection, other autoimmune disease, pregnancy or lactation disqualified patients from enrolment. Each diagnosis was grounded in clinical symptoms, serum thyroxine and TRAb, thyroid ultrasound, and orbital computed tomography. Germline CDR1 and CDR2: SGHRS and YFSETQ. CDR3 length: 16 amino acids. V lost 2 bases, J lost 3 bases, and 9 bases stayed unmatched. TCR beta CDR3 region amplification was performed from RNA transcripts. HTBI primers were employed in a first-round RT-PCR of the TCR CDR3. MiXCR was run by TCRdb on the multiplex PCR reads, yielding one entry per CDR3 protein. The profile shows roughly 650,000 distinct CDR3 sequences, about a sixth of them singletons.

The chain joins TRBV5-1 to TRBJ1-1; 8 bases are shared with TRBD1. The sequenced sample was blood. This TCR was sampled from a woman aged 40 to 49 with Graves' ophthalmopathy. Here the CDR3 reads CASSLGTGTADTEAFF. Here the CDR3 DNA reads TGCGCCAGCAGCTTAGGGACAGGTACTGCGGACACTGAAGCTTTCTTT.